This TCR beta chain was identified during a study of beta chain features in type 1 diabetes. With 4 bases clipped from V and 3 bases from J, the junction kept 4 bases outside the gene matches. The CDR3 spans 14 residues. Germline V CDR1 and CDR2: SGHAT, FQNNGV. The study reverse transcribed the entire isolated RNA, so it sequenced expressed TCRB transcripts. Some clones are missing from TCRdb's copy, which holds only in-frame ones; the method was immunoSEQ multiplex PCR. Among 10,000 to 15,000 clones, roughly half were seen once, and the ten largest hold 0.85% to 1%. Sequenced material: stem cell memory CD4+ T cells from blood. The sequence was collected from a man between 18 and 29 years old in good health. This chain joins TRBV11-2 and TRBJ2-3; TRBD1 matches at 7 bases. The CDR3 sequence: CASSSRGKTDTQYF. CDR3 bases: TGTGCCAGCAGCTCCAGGGGGAAGACAGATACGCAGTATTTT.